Following are 27 T cell receptor beta chains from one sample sequenced in a study of Graves' ophthalmopathy and Graves' hyperthyroidism. Researchers took RNA transcripts and amplified TCR beta CDR3 regions from them. HTBI primers were used in a first-round RT-PCR, which preceded a second-round multiplex PCR. A single record per CDR3 protein comes from TCRdb applying MiXCR to the multiplex PCR reads. The table lists 400,000 to 450,000 distinct CDR3 sequences, approximately 21% of them singletons. The material sequenced was peripheral blood. Source of these receptors: a woman aged 18 to 35 with stable Graves' hyperthyroidism.

Turning to this clonotype: A read error is likely, as this CDR3 ends without the conserved phenylalanine or tryptophan. V and J are TRBV12-3 or TRBV12-4 and TRBJ2-2; 9 bases fit TRBD2. The V segment lost 8 bases and the J segment 7 bases; nucleotides outside the gene matches: 8. The CDR3 is 14 residues long. CDR3 nucleotides: TGTGCCAGCGGCCTGCGGGAGGGGGTCGGGGAGCTGTTTTTG. Protein product: CASGLREGVGELFL.

This clonotype occurred many times. This sequence joins TRBV2 and TRBJ1-2, with TRBD1 as a possible D gene (6 bases). V shed 6 bases and J shed 1 base, with 12 bases lying between them. The CDR3 sequence is 14 residues long. In germline, CDR1 is SNHLY, CDR2 FYNNEI. The CDR3 protein is CASRTGALNYGYTF. The DNA of the CDR3 is TGTGCCAGCAGGACGGGGGCGCTTAACTATGGCTACACCTTC.

This clonotype has a count of ten or more. This chain connects TRBV20-1 to TRBJ2-7; D gene ambiguous. V lost 5 bases and J lost 0, with 17 bases in between. This CDR3 has 15 amino acids. The germline V gene encodes CDR1 DFQATT and CDR2 SNEGSKA (reference sequence). The CDR3 region is CSAPIIDSDSYEQYF. Written as DNA, the CDR3 is TGCAGTGCTCCGATTATCGACTCGGACTCCTACGAGCAGTACTTC.

This clonotype was seen only a few times. The chain couples TRBV2 to TRBJ2-2; maybe TRBD1 (5 bases). The V gene's germline CDR1 is SNHLY and CDR2 FYNNEI. V lost 4 bases and J 6 bases, leaving 6 bases between the germline ends. CDR3 length: 12 amino acids. In nucleotides, the CDR3 is TGTGCCAGCAGTGTGGGGCCCGGGGAGCTGTTTTTT. This translates into CASSVGPGELFF.

The count of this clonotype is one. The genes are TRBV5-1 and TRBJ2-7; D possibly corresponds to TRBD1 (5 bases). Germline CDR1 reads SGHRS; CDR2 reads YFSETQ. This CDR3 spans 13 amino acids. With 2 bases removed from V and 3 bases from J, the gap between germline ends came to 9 bases. The CDR3 here is CASSLDRYYEQYF. Written as DNA, the CDR3 is TGCGCCAGCAGCTTAGACAGATACTACGAGCAGTACTTC.

This clonotype was counted only a few times. This may come from a read error, since a much larger clone is one base off. The chain links TRBV30 to TRBJ1-6, with 7 bases identical to TRBD1. V trimming: 6 bases; J trimming: 2 bases; junction bases outside the gene matches: 10. From germline, CDR1 is GTSNPN and CDR2 SVGIG (reference sequence). This CDR3 comprises 16 residues. The CDR3: CACLGTAGTYNSPLHF. The CDR3, as DNA: TGTGCCTGCCTAGGGACAGCCGGCACCTATAATTCACCCCTCCACTTT.

The sample holds many counts of this clonotype. The chain recombines TRBV6-1 with TRBJ2-7; unclear D gene. The CDR3 is made up of 17 amino acids. The V and J ends lost 0 bases and 5 bases respectively, with 20 bases between them. Germline-derived CDR1 and CDR2 are MNHNS and SASEGT. The CDR3 nucleotides read TGTGCCAGCAGTGAAGCGGTCGGACGCGGACCCGCCCACGAGCAGTACTTC. Translation: CASSEAVGRGPAHEQYF.

The chain employs TRBV11-2 and TRBJ2-5, with D hard to call. Trimming took off 5 bases at V and 3 bases at J, with 10 bases between the two ends. Germline V gene lookup returns CDR1 SGHAT and CDR2 FQNNGV. There are 13 residues in the CDR3. In DNA, the CDR3 is TGTGCCAGCAGCCCGAACCTAAAAGAGACCCAGTACTTC. This codes for CASSPNLKETQYF.

V gene TRBV30 combines with J gene TRBJ2-7, with 11 bases aligning to TRBD1. J lost 7 bases, V lost 5 bases, and 4 bases had no gene match. The CDR3 is made up of 12 amino acids. Germline V gene sequence: CDR1 GTSNPN, CDR2 SVGIG (reference sequence). The CDR3 nucleotides are TGTGCCTGGGGACAGGGGGCGTGGGAGCAGTACTTC. As protein: CAWGQGAWEQYF.

The chain joins TRBV6-1 to TRBJ1-1; D possibly corresponds to TRBD1 (5 bases). Per the germline V gene, CDR1 is MNHNS and CDR2 is SASEGT. CDR3 length: 16 amino acids. V lost 2 bases and J 6 bases, leaving 19 bases between the germline ends. CDR3 in amino acids: CASSERRDPGRSEAFF. The DNA for the CDR3 is TGTGCCAGCAGTGAAAGGAGGGACCCAGGGCGCTCTGAAGCTTTCTTT.

This clonotype has only a few counts. The rearrangement uses TRBV19 and TRBJ2-2; D not resolved. Germline V gene sequence: CDR1 LNHDA, CDR2 SQIVND (reference sequence). The CDR3 contains 14 residues. V was shortened by 3 bases and J by 4 bases, with 9 bases between the two germline ends. This chain's CDR3 is CASSILLPTGELFF. The CDR3 DNA sequence: TGTGCCAGTAGTATCCTTCTTCCCACCGGGGAGCTGTTTTTT.

The rearrangement links TRBV28 to TRBJ1-2; the D gene is possibly TRBD1 (6 bases). The CDR3 contains 11 residues. V was clipped by 10 bases and J by 13 bases, with 19 bases between them. CDR1 is MDHEN, CDR2 SYDVKM, per germline. The CDR3 region has the DNA TGTGCCACCGCACCTACAGGGTATGGCACCTTC. Its protein is CATAPTGYGTF.

This clonotype was counted ten times or more. This chain uses TRBV5-4 with TRBJ2-7; 9 bases are shared with TRBD2. CDR3 length: 15 amino acids. Per germline, CDR1 SGHNT and CDR2 YYREEE (reference sequence). The junction had 3 bases not matched to a gene; V was cut back by 0 bases and J by 2 bases. The CDR3 region has the DNA TGTGCCAGCAGCTTGGGAGCGGGAGGTGCCTACGAGCAGTACTTC. It codes for CASSLGAGGAYEQYF.

In its sample, this clonotype was seen many times. The DNA of the CDR3 is TGTGCCAGCAGCTCCCCTGGCAGGGATCGTTCACCCCTCCACTTT. This sequence encodes CASSSPGRDRSPLHF. The chain uses TRBV4-2 and TRBJ1-6; weak D call: TRBD1 (5 bases). Germline V gene data show CDR1 as LGHNA and CDR2 as YNFKEQ. The V end lost 5 bases, the J end lost 9 bases, and 17 bases lay between the germline ends. This CDR3 is 15 amino acids long.

This clonotype was counted many times. This chain joins TRBV29-1 and TRBJ1-2, with no clear D. CDR3 length: 15 amino acids. Trimming pared 5 bases from V and 3 bases from J, leaving 19 bases between. Germline V gives CDR1 SQVTM, CDR2 ANQGSEA. CDR3 protein: CSVRPGLGFDYGYTF. Here the CDR3 DNA reads TGCAGCGTTCGACCTGGTTTAGGGTTCGACTATGGCTACACCTTC. Together with reference TRBV29-1 and TRBJ1-2, the CDR3 gives the full variable domain: SAVISQKPSRDICQRGTSLTIQCQVDSQVTMMFWYRQQPGQSLTLIATANQGSEATYESGFVIDKFPISRPNLTFSTLTVSNMSPEDSSIYLCSVRPGLGFDYGYTFGSGTRLTVV.

Turning to this clonotype: Relative to the germline gene, one junction end is altered; a read error may explain this. This CDR3 is CSAITGTSGTYEEYF. The CDR3 DNA reads as TGCAGTGCTATTACCGGGACTAGCGGGACCTACGAGGAGTACTTC. The chain is built from TRBV20-1 and TRBJ2-7; 13 positions match TRBD2. The CDR3 covers 15 residues. Germline CDR1 and CDR2: DFQATT and SNEGSKA (reference sequence).

In this sample, this clonotype turned up many times. The J gene is TRBJ2-2, the V gene TRBV12-3 or TRBV12-4; D is ambiguous. Trimming stripped 3 bases from V and 4 bases from J, with 15 bases between. The CDR3 contains 16 residues. CDR3 residues: CASSFEAGLITGELFF. CDR3 coding DNA: TGTGCCAGCAGTTTTGAGGCAGGTTTAATCACCGGGGAGCTGTTTTTT.

The chain joins TRBV6-2 or TRBV6-3 to TRBJ2-7, with D possibly matching TRBD1 (6 bases). Germline V gene data show CDR1 as MNHEY and CDR2 as SVGEGT. Trimming left V 5 bases short and J 5 bases short, with 19 bases between. CDR3 length: 15 residues. CDR3 amino acids: CASSRRGTRLDEQYF. CDR3 coding DNA: TGTGCCAGCAGTAGGAGAGGGACACGGCTTGACGAGCAGTACTTC.

This clonotype was seen at least ten times. The rearrangement links TRBV7-2 to TRBJ2-5; 9 positions agree with TRBD1. The germline V gene encodes CDR1 SGHTA and CDR2 FQGNSA. The CDR3 runs to 16 residues. Unmatched junction bases numbered 8, after V lost 2 bases and J lost 4 bases. CDR3 protein: CASSLKSGGQGETQYF. DNA of the CDR3: TGTGCCAGCAGCTTAAAGTCGGGGGGACAGGGAGAGACCCAGTACTTC.

This clonotype turned up a few times. The J gene is TRBJ2-5, the V gene TRBV5-1; 7 positions match TRBD1. J was trimmed by 2 bases and V by 1 base; bases with no gene match: 5. Germline-derived CDR1 and CDR2 are SGHRS and YFSETQ. The CDR3 consists of 15 residues. CDR3 residues: CASSLTGQSQETQYF. CDR3 DNA sequence: TGCGCCAGCAGCTTGACGGGACAGAGTCAAGAGACCCAGTACTTC.

The sample holds many counts of this clonotype. The genes are TRBV27 and TRBJ1-2; D gene ambiguous. Trimming cost V 8 bases and J 10 bases, with 20 bases left between them. This CDR3 is built from 13 residues. In germline, CDR1 is MNHEY, CDR2 SMNVEV (reference sequence). The DNA for the CDR3 is TGTGCCAGCGCAAGTACCGGGAGCCTACCCTACACCTTC. Its protein product is CASASTGSLPYTF.

In this sample, this clonotype turned up many times. This chain joins TRBV12-3 or TRBV12-4 and TRBJ2-2; perhaps TRBD1 as D (7 bases). V was cut by 6 bases and J by 3 bases, with 11 bases left in between. CDR3 length equals 14 residues. The CDR3 loop is CASSRGTDTGELFF. CDR3 DNA sequence: TGTGCCAGCAGCCGCGGGACAGACACCGGGGAGCTGTTTTTT.

This clonotype was recorded at least ten times. The chain joins TRBV5-1 to TRBJ2-7, with D perhaps matching TRBD2 (6 bases). CDR1 SGHRS and CDR2 YFSETQ come from the germline V gene. The CDR3 loop spans 14 amino acids. The V end lost 7 bases, the J end lost 4 bases, and 18 bases lay between the germline ends. CDR3 sequence (DNA): TGCGCCAGCCAACGGTCAGCGGGTCCGTACGAGCAGTACTTC. Translation gives CASQRSAGPYEQYF.

This clonotype was seen only once. The V call is TRBV6-2 or TRBV6-3, the J call TRBJ1-1, with D hard to call. In germline, CDR1 is MNHEY, CDR2 SVGEGT. The CDR3 sequence is 13 residues long. V was trimmed by 6 bases and J by 3 bases, leaving 11 bases between them. CDR3 sequence (DNA): TGTGCCAGCAGCAGTACCTCATACACTGAAGCTTTCTTT. Encoded protein: CASSSTSYTEAFF.

This clonotype showed up many times. One junction end does not reproduce the germline sequence, and a read error may be involved. This chain connects TRBV6-5 to TRBJ2-7, with 7 bases fitting TRBD2. The length of the CDR3 is 15 residues. CDR1 MNHEY and CDR2 SVGAGI come from the germline V gene. CDR3 amino acids: CASSDSSGGPYEQYF. The CDR3 DNA sequence: TGTGCCAGCAGTGACTCTAGCGGAGGGCCCTACGAGCAGTACTTC.

V and J are TRBV28 and TRBJ2-7; 11 positions agree with TRBD2. Germline V CDR1 and CDR2: MDHEN, SYDVKM. This CDR3 spans 15 amino acids. The ends lost 5 bases at V and 4 bases at J; junction bases unmatched: 7. In DNA form, the CDR3 reads TGTGCCAGCAGTCCCCCGACTAGCGGGATTTACGAGCAGTACTTC. Translated, it gives CASSPPTSGIYEQYF.

This clonotype was observed a handful of times. The chain combines TRBV7-8 with TRBJ2-7; TRBD2 matches 7 bases. The germline gives CDR1 SGHVS, CDR2 FQNEAQ. The length of the CDR3 is 14 residues. Trimming removed 1 base from V and 6 bases from J; junction bases left unmatched: 6. In nucleotides, the CDR3 is TGTGCCAGCAGCTTAGATTTCAGGACTAGCGAGCAGTACTTC. It is translated as CASSLDFRTSEQYF.